This T cell receptor beta chain derives from a study of siplizumab effects on memory and regulatory T cells. Points from the study as a whole: An assignable naive or memory phenotype was lacking in roughly 80-97% of proliferating CD4+ or CD8+ clones.

With regard to this clone: Its specificity is not known.

Germline V gives CDR1 SGHRS, CDR2 YFSETQ. The germline V and J ends were trimmed by 1 base and 2 bases, with 13 bases remaining between them. The CDR3 loop spans 15 amino acids. TCRdb's copy holds only in-frame clones and misses some; the assay was immunoSEQ multiplex PCR. The table records approximately 70,000 clones, roughly nine tenths of them present only once. The sequenced sample was CD8+ T cells sorted from blood. The J gene is TRBJ2-7, the V gene TRBV5-1, with D maybe TRBD1 (5 bases). The receptor's source is a human donor in good health. The CDR3 loop reads CASSLFQGQTYEQYF. The CDR3 DNA is TGCGCCAGCAGCTTGTTCCAGGGTCAAACCTACGAGCAGTACTTC.